Shown below are 15 T cell receptor beta chains from a single sample sequenced in a study of beta chain features in type 1 diabetes. The sequenced template was cDNA made from the entire isolated RNA. Assay: immunoSEQ multiplex PCR; the TCRdb copy retains only in-frame clones and omits some. The repertoire holds 970,000 or so clones, with roughly 17% as singletons. Sequences were obtained from naive CD4+ T cells from blood. The receptor set was obtained from a woman aged 18-29 years in good health.

CDR3 amino acids: CASTVTLRGSFTDTQYF. The DNA for the CDR3 is TGCGCCAGCACTGTGACTCTTCGCGGGAGCTTCACAGATACGCAGTATTTT. V is TRBV4-1 and J is TRBJ2-3; 7 nucleotides line up with TRBD2. This CDR3 spans 17 amino acids. V trimming: 7 bases; J trimming: 2 bases; junction bases outside the gene matches: 15. CDR1 and CDR2 (germline): MGHRA, YSYEKL.

V and J are TRBV9 and TRBJ2-5; no reliable D call. The length of the CDR3 is 14 residues. From germline, CDR1 is SGDLS and CDR2 YYNGEE. Deletions cut 2 bases from V and 4 bases from J, with 12 bases between. CDR3 DNA sequence: TGTGCCAGCAGCGTGGAGCCACGTGGAGAGACCCAGTACTTC. The encoded protein is CASSVEPRGETQYF.

The chain joins TRBV12-5 to TRBJ2-2; D may be TRBD2 (5 bases). Germline loops: CDR1 LGHNT, CDR2 FRNRAP. The CDR3 loop spans 16 amino acids. The ends were cut back, 3 bases at V and 0 bases at J, with 11 bases in the middle. The CDR3 DNA sequence: TGTGCTAGTGGTTTCGGGGATTCGGCGAACACCGGGGAGCTGTTTTTT. Translated: CASGFGDSANTGELFF.

This clone was counted a few times. The chain combines TRBV9 with TRBJ2-7; 8 bases are a match to TRBD2. V shed 3 bases and J 3 bases; nucleotides not matched to a gene: 11. The CDR3 runs to 16 residues. Germline CDR1 SGDLS, CDR2 YYNGEE. The CDR3, as DNA: TGTGCCAGCAGCGCAGGGTTCGGGAGGGAAGGCTACGAGCAGTACTTC. Protein product: CASSAGFGREGYEQYF.

This clone showed up just a few times. The gene calls are TRBV7-2 and TRBJ1-5; D not resolved. Germline values: CDR1 SGHTA, CDR2 FQGNSA. V lost 4 bases to trimming and J lost 1 base, with 11 bases between them. The CDR3 loop spans 15 amino acids. CDR3 residues: CASSYSTQSNQPQHF. CDR3 bases: TGTGCCAGCAGCTACTCCACACAGAGCAATCAGCCCCAGCATTTT.

J is TRBJ2-1 and V is TRBV18; 7 positions agree with TRBD1. V lost 1 base to trimming and J lost 9 bases; unmatched junction nucleotides: 15. The CDR3 has 17 residues. The germline CDR1 and CDR2 sequences are KGHSH and LQKENI. The CDR3 sequence is CASSPHRGGRLAGEQFF. For the CDR3, the DNA is TGTGCCAGCTCACCACACAGGGGCGGTAGGCTAGCCGGTGAGCAGTTCTTC. The whole variable domain, remainder taken from reference TRBV18 and TRBJ2-1, is NAGVMQNPRHLVRRRGQEARLRCSPMKGHSHVYWYRQLPEEGLKFMVYLQKENIIDESGMPKERFSAEFPKEGPSILRIQQVVRGDSAAYFCASSPHRGGRLAGEQFFGPGTRLTVL.

This chain joins TRBV28 and TRBJ2-1; 7 positions agree with TRBD2. The V gene's germline CDR1 is MDHEN and CDR2 SYDVKM. The CDR3 has 18 residues. With V trimmed by 4 bases and J by 0 bases, 12 bases remained unmatched. CDR3 region: CASSSPAAGETSYNEQFF. CDR3 DNA: TGTGCCAGCAGTTCCCCCGCGGCGGGAGAAACCTCCTACAATGAGCAGTTCTTC.

The chain uses TRBV29-1 and TRBJ2-3; 8 bases are a match to TRBD2. V lost 5 bases and J lost 5; bases outside the gene matches: 9. The V gene's germline CDR1 is SQVTM and CDR2 ANQGSEA. This CDR3 has 14 amino acids. The CDR3 DNA reads TGCAGCGTTTCCCCGGGAGGGTTTGGAGATACGCAGTATTTT. Translation: CSVSPGGFGDTQYF.

The rearrangement uses TRBV16 and TRBJ1-5, with TRBD1 identical over 7 bases. Germline trimming cut 8 bases from V and 3 bases from J; bases unmatched to any gene: 7. This CDR3 is built from 14 residues. The germline CDR1 and CDR2 sequences are KGHSY and FQNENV. In DNA form, the CDR3 reads TGTGCCAGCGTACCGGACAGGTCCAATCAGCCCCAGCATTTT. It specifies CASVPDRSNQPQHF.

This clone was detected a few times. The chain uses TRBV5-1 and TRBJ2-5; D uncertain. The CDR3 loop spans 14 amino acids. CDR1 is SGHRS and CDR2 is YFSETQ in the germline V gene. Between the trimmed V and J ends, which lost 2 bases and 4 bases, there was a span of 12 bases. The CDR3 DNA reads TGCGCCAGCAGCTTCGGCCGCTACGCAGAGACCCAGTACTTC. Its protein is CASSFGRYAETQYF.

This chain uses TRBV28 with TRBJ2-7; 8 nucleotides line up with TRBD1. V was pared by 6 bases and J by 2 bases, with 9 bases of the junction left unmatched. This CDR3 region has 15 residues. CDR1 and CDR2 (germline): MDHEN, SYDVKM. The CDR3 DNA is TGTGCCAGCAGCCCAAGGACAGGGAAGGCCTACGAGCAGTACTTC. Protein: CASSPRTGKAYEQYF.

J is TRBJ1-2 and V is TRBV6-5; D might be TRBD1 (6 bases). In germline, CDR1 is MNHEY, CDR2 SVGAGI. Trimming took 5 bases from V and 8 from J, leaving 15 bases between them. The CDR3 covers 13 residues. CDR3 DNA: TGTGCCAGCAGTCGGACGGGACATAGGGGCTACACCTTC. This sequence encodes CASSRTGHRGYTF.

The sample holds a few counts of this clone. The V and J genes are TRBV9 and TRBJ2-5, with D possibly being TRBD1 or TRBD2 (5 bases each). The CDR3 runs to 15 residues. CDR1 is SGDLS, CDR2 YYNGEE, per germline. V shed 4 bases and J shed 2 bases, with 15 bases lying between them. This chain's CDR3 is CASSLGTARQETQYF. The CDR3 region has the DNA TGTGCCAGCAGCTTAGGGACCGCCCGGCAAGAGACCCAGTACTTC.

The chain recombines TRBV27 with TRBJ1-2; 8 nucleotides agree with TRBD1. Germline loops: CDR1 MNHEY, CDR2 SMNVEV (reference sequence). Trimming removed 6 bases from V and 7 bases from J; junction bases left unmatched: 7. The CDR3 sequence is 13 residues long. Here the CDR3 reads CASRKQGVSGYTF. The DNA for the CDR3 is TGTGCCAGCAGAAAACAGGGGGTGAGTGGCTACACCTTC.

The gene calls are TRBV28 and TRBJ2-7; 9 bases line up with TRBD1. Trimming cost V 3 bases and J 3 bases; bases outside gene matches: 6. CDR3 length: 15 amino acids. Germline V CDR1 and CDR2: MDHEN, SYDVKM. In DNA form, the CDR3 reads TGTGCCAGCAGTTTCGGGACAGGGTCCCGCTACGAGCAGTACTTC. This translates into CASSFGTGSRYEQYF.